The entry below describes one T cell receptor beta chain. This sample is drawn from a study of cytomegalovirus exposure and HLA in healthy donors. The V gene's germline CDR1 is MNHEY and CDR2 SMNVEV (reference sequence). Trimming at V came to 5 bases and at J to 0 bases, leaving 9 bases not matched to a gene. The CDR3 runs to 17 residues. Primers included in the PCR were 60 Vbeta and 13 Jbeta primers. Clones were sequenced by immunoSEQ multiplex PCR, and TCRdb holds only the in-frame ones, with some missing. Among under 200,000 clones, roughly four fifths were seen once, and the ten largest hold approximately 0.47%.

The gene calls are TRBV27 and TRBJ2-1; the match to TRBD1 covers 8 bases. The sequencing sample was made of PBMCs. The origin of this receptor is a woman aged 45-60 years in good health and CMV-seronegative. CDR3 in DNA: TGTGCCAGCAGTGAGAGGGACAGGTTGAGCTCCTACAATGAGCAGTTCTTC. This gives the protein CASSERDRLSSYNEQFF.